A selection of T cell receptor beta chains follows, all from one sample in a study of T cells in Graves' hyperthyroidism and ophthalmopathy. TCRdb recomputed calls from the multiplex PCR reads with MiXCR, one row per CDR3 protein. The sample consists of 500,000 to 550,000 distinct CDR3 sequences, around 20% of them appearing once. The specimen was blood. Source of these receptors: a man in his forties or fifties with Graves' ophthalmopathy. CDR3s include the opening cysteine and the closing phenylalanine or tryptophan. D genes are given only for firm matches. The size field is filled for only some rows; it gives once, few, many or a size class.

TRBJ1-3,TRBV7-8,18,-,many,CASSSLAARTASGNTIYF,TGTGCCAGCAGCTCCCTAGCCGCTCGTACGGCTTCTGGAAACACCATATATTTT
TRBJ1-2,TRBV5-8,17,TRBD1,many,CASSPRPGTGIIYGYTF,TGTGCCAGCAGCCCCCGTCCCGGGACAGGGATCATCTATGGCTACACCTTC
TRBJ2-2,TRBV6-2/TRBV6-3,17,-,-,CASSSPPGRTNTGELFF,TGTGCCAGCAGTTCCCCTCCGGGACGGACGAACACCGGGGAGCTGTTTTTT
TRBJ1-2,TRBV7-9,11,-,-,CASSPRHGYTF,TGTGCCAGCAGCCCCCGTCATGGCTACACCTTC
TRBJ2-2,TRBV9,13,-,many,CASSVVGTGELFF,TGTGCCAGCAGCGTAGTAGGGACCGGGGAGCTGTTTTTT
TRBJ1-2,TRBV5-1,14,TRBD1,-,CASSLGQGIRGYTF,TGCGCCAGCAGCCTGGGACAGGGGATTCGGGGCTACACCTTC
TRBJ2-1,TRBV12-3/TRBV12-4,15,TRBD2,few,CASSLWGLAGNEQFF,TGTGCCAGCAGTTTATGGGGACTAGCGGGTAATGAGCAGTTCTTC
TRBJ1-1,TRBV5-6,16,-,-,CASSILVNSMNTEAFF,TGTGCCAGCAGTATACTAGTGAACAGCATGAACACTGAAGCTTTCTTT
TRBJ2-5,TRBV28,13,-,many,CASSLGREETQYF,TGTGCCAGCAGCTTAGGGCGTGAAGAGACCCAGTACTTC
TRBJ1-3,TRBV9,12,-,few,CASGSSGNTIYF,TGTGCCAGCGGCAGCTCTGGAAACACCATATATTTT
TRBJ2-2,TRBV11-2,21,TRBD2,-,CASGYPPTGTSGRAGTGELFF,TGTGCCAGCGGATACCCCCCTACCGGGACTAGCGGGAGGGCCGGAACCGGGGAGCTGTTTTTT
TRBJ1-5,TRBV19,14,-,-,CATDTLFSNQPQHF,TGTGCCACCGACACTTTATTTAGCAATCAGCCCCAGCATTTT
TRBJ1-5,TRBV12-3/TRBV12-4,15,-,many,CASSPLQGTDQPQHF,TGTGCCAGCAGCCCTCTACAGGGAACGGATCAGCCCCAGCATTTT
TRBJ1-4,TRBV5-6,15,-,-,CASSLALAGGEKLFF,TGTGCCAGCAGCTTGGCCTTGGCGGGAGGAGAAAAACTGTTTTTT
TRBJ1-6,TRBV28,14,-,-,CASTPGWGNSPLHF,TGTGCCAGCACCCCAGGGTGGGGGAATTCACCCCTCCACTTT
TRBJ1-1,TRBV18,15,-,many,CASSQTRPGNTEAFF,TGTGCCAGCTCACAAACCCGACCAGGGAACACTGAAGCTTTCTTT
TRBJ1-2,TRBV12-3/TRBV12-4,11,-,-,CASSYRDGYTF,TGTGCCAGCAGTTACAGGGATGGCTACACCTTC
TRBJ1-3,TRBV3-1,15,-,many,CASSQGWDTGNTIYF,TGTGCCAGCAGCCAAGGTTGGGACACTGGAAACACCATATATTTT
TRBJ2-1,TRBV7-8,12,-,many,CASAPRRNEQFF,TGTGCCAGCGCCCCGAGGCGCAATGAGCAGTTCTTC
TRBJ2-1,TRBV12-3/TRBV12-4,14,-,many,CASKETDLLNEQFF,TGTGCCAGCAAGGAAACGGACCTCCTCAATGAGCAGTTCTTC
TRBJ2-1,TRBV4-1,14,-,few,CASSPQVKLDEQFF,TGCGCCAGCAGCCCCCAAGTGAAATTGGATGAGCAGTTCTTC
TRBJ2-1,TRBV19,13,-,-,CASSKKQGYEQFF,TGTGCCAGTAGTAAAAAACAGGGATATGAGCAGTTCTTC
TRBJ1-1,TRBV5-1,15,-,many,CASSLVGARNTEAFF,TGCGCCAGCAGCTTGGTAGGGGCGCGGAACACTGAAGCTTTCTTT
TRBJ2-5,TRBV15,15,TRBD1,many,CATSREGQGQETQYF,TGTGCCACCAGCAGAGAAGGACAGGGCCAAGAGACCCAGTACTTC
TRBJ1-2,TRBV5-1,15,-,few,CASRRGDSSNYGYTF,TGCGCCAGCAGGCGTGGGGACTCCTCTAACTATGGCTACACCTTC
TRBJ2-7,TRBV7-9,14,-,few,CASSLVSGLYEQYF,TGTGCCAGCAGCTTGGTGTCTGGCCTCTACGAGCAGTACTTC
TRBJ2-4,TRBV9,17,-,few,CASSVGGTRLAKNIQYF,TGTGCCAGCAGCGTAGGAGGAACGAGGCTAGCCAAAAACATTCAGTACTTC
TRBJ1-1,TRBV2,14,-,few,CASSAAGWSTEAFF,TGTGCCAGCAGTGCGGCAGGGTGGTCAACTGAAGCTTTCTTT
TRBJ2-7,TRBV11-1,15,TRBD2,many,CASSRTSGASYEQYF,TGTGCCAGCAGCCGGACTAGCGGGGCATCCTACGAGCAGTACTTC
TRBJ2-1,TRBV12-3/TRBV12-4,13,-,-,CASSWGPVAEQFF,TGTGCCAGCAGTTGGGGACCTGTGGCTGAGCAGTTCTTC
TRBJ1-1,TRBV6-6,14,-,many,CASSYYLKNTEAFF,TGTGCCAGCAGTTACTACCTCAAAAATACTGAAGCTTTCTTT
TRBJ2-1,TRBV7-2,15,TRBD1,many,CANSLEDRVDNEQFF,TGTGCCAACAGCTTAGAGGACAGGGTTGACAATGAGCAGTTCTTC
TRBJ1-1,TRBV12-3/TRBV12-4,13,-,-,CASSASRNTEAFF,TGTGCCAGCAGTGCAAGTAGGAACACTGAAGCTTTCTTT